This T cell receptor (beta chain) stems from a study of T-cell memory formation after mild COVID-19. Findings and caveats of the study: A second wave expanding day 15 to 37 was CD4+-biased; contracting clones were balanced. Confirmation of SARS-CoV-2 specificity was lacking for second-wave clones peaking day 37.

Concerning this clonotype itself: No antigen is known for it.

Trimming took 0 bases from V and 16 from J; bases not matched to a gene: 10. From germline, CDR1 is LGHDT and CDR2 YNNKEL (reference sequence). The CDR3 is made up of 14 amino acids. TCRdb ran MiXCR on the 5' RACE reads and lists one entry per CDR3 protein. The sample consists of 300,000 to 400,000 distinct CDR3 sequences, roughly 15% of them appearing once. This rearrangement joins TRBV3-1 to TRBJ2-1; TRBD2 matches 9 bases. The TCR comes from a man aged 18 to 35 who had mild COVID-19 (a few samples of this study predate the infection). Cell type and time point are not known. The specimen sequenced was PBMCs or a T cell subset sorted from them (not recorded which). CDR3 nucleotides: TGTGCCAGCAGCCAAGAGTTACTGGCGGGGGGGCAATTCTTC. Its translation is CASSQELLAGGQFF.